The rows below give T cell receptor beta chains drawn from one sample of a study of control samples from healthy donors and cancer patients. The data were produced by immunoSEQ multiplex PCR, yet TCRdb's version contains in-frame clones alone and is incomplete. The sample records around 64,000 clones, roughly nine tenths being singletons. Sequences were obtained from PBMCs. These receptors were collected from a man in his sixties with colorectal cancer. Both conserved end residues are part of each CDR3. D genes are given only for firm matches. Size is omitted from some rows. Given values are once, few, many or a class for expanded clones.

j_call: TRBJ2-7; d_call: .; v_call: TRBV5-6; cdr3_length: 15; clone_size: .; cdr3_aa: CASSLGRAPYYEQYF; cdr3_nt: TGTGCCAGCAGCTTGGGCAGGGCCCCATACTACGAGCAGTACTTC
j_call: TRBJ2-2; d_call: .; v_call: TRBV15; cdr3_length: 16; clone_size: .; cdr3_aa: CATSRDLGSNTGELFF; cdr3_nt: TGTGCCACCAGCAGAGATTTGGGGTCGAACACCGGGGAGCTGTTTTTT
j_call: TRBJ2-3; d_call: TRBD2; v_call: TRBV9; cdr3_length: 16; clone_size: .; cdr3_aa: CASSVEGLAGTDTQYF; cdr3_nt: TGTGCCAGCAGCGTAGAGGGACTAGCGGGCACAGATACGCAGTATTTT
j_call: TRBJ2-7; d_call: TRBD1; v_call: TRBV4-3; cdr3_length: 15; clone_size: .; cdr3_aa: CASRAQTGGIYEQYF; cdr3_nt: TGCGCCAGCCGGGCGCAGACAGGGGGCATTTACGAGCAGTACTTC
j_call: TRBJ2-2; d_call: .; v_call: TRBV19; cdr3_length: 15; clone_size: .; cdr3_aa: CASGWIHANTGELFF; cdr3_nt: TGTGCCAGTGGCTGGATACACGCGAACACCGGGGAGCTGTTTTTT
j_call: TRBJ2-4; d_call: TRBD1; v_call: TRBV7-8; cdr3_length: 14; clone_size: .; cdr3_aa: CASSSQGAGNIQYF; cdr3_nt: TGTGCCAGCAGCTCACAGGGGGCTGGAAACATTCAGTACTTC
j_call: TRBJ1-1; d_call: .; v_call: TRBV5-1; cdr3_length: 15; clone_size: .; cdr3_aa: CASSTYQGMNTEAFF; cdr3_nt: TGCGCCAGCAGCACTTATCAGGGGATGAACACTGAAGCTTTCTTT
j_call: TRBJ1-4; d_call: .; v_call: TRBV3-1/TRBV3-2; cdr3_length: 15; clone_size: .; cdr3_aa: CASSRGDTTNEKLFF; cdr3_nt: TGTGCCAGCAGCCGGGGTGATACAACTAATGAAAAACTGTTTTTT
j_call: TRBJ1-5; d_call: TRBD1; v_call: TRBV27; cdr3_length: 15; clone_size: few; cdr3_aa: CASSLKTGLGQPQHF; cdr3_nt: TGTGCCAGCAGTTTAAAGACAGGGTTGGGTCAGCCCCAGCATTTT
j_call: TRBJ2-1; d_call: .; v_call: TRBV6-2/TRBV6-3; cdr3_length: 14; clone_size: .; cdr3_aa: CASSWGGARYEQFF; cdr3_nt: TGTGCCAGCAGTTGGGGGGGGGCCCGGTATGAGCAGTTCTTC
j_call: TRBJ2-7; d_call: TRBD1; v_call: TRBV10-2; cdr3_length: 13; clone_size: once; cdr3_aa: CASNRQGAYEQYF; cdr3_nt: TGCGCCAGCAATCGACAGGGGGCCTACGAGCAGTACTTC
j_call: TRBJ2-3; d_call: TRBD2; v_call: TRBV3-1/TRBV3-2; cdr3_length: 19; clone_size: once; cdr3_aa: CASSQAGGPGRGVTDTQYF; cdr3_nt: TGTGCCAGCAGCCAAGCGGGGGGGCCGGGACGGGGTGTCACAGATACGCAGTATTTT
j_call: TRBJ2-7; d_call: .; v_call: TRBV6-4; cdr3_length: 17; clone_size: .; cdr3_aa: CASSDSERPATAYEQYF; cdr3_nt: TGTGCCAGCAGTGACTCTGAGAGACCCGCCACGGCCTACGAGCAGTACTTC
j_call: TRBJ2-7; d_call: TRBD2; v_call: TRBV4-3; cdr3_length: 15; clone_size: .; cdr3_aa: CASSATSGLSYEQYF; cdr3_nt: TGCGCCAGCAGCGCAACTAGCGGTCTCTCCTACGAGCAGTACTTC
j_call: TRBJ1-1; d_call: .; v_call: TRBV19; cdr3_length: 14; clone_size: once; cdr3_aa: CASSIRPGHTEAFF; cdr3_nt: TGTGCCAGTAGTATCCGTCCCGGACACACTGAAGCTTTCTTT
j_call: TRBJ1-2; d_call: .; v_call: TRBV3-1/TRBV3-2; cdr3_length: 14; clone_size: .; cdr3_aa: CASSQASHNYGYTF; cdr3_nt: TGTGCCAGCAGCCAAGCTTCCCACAACTATGGCTACACCTTC
j_call: TRBJ2-7; d_call: .; v_call: TRBV11-3; cdr3_length: 14; clone_size: .; cdr3_aa: CASSSQASADEQYF; cdr3_nt: TGTGCCAGCAGTTCCCAAGCGTCCGCGGACGAGCAGTACTTC
j_call: TRBJ1-5; d_call: .; v_call: TRBV7-2; cdr3_length: 15; clone_size: .; cdr3_aa: CASSLGLTVNQPQHF; cdr3_nt: TGTGCCAGCAGCTTAGGGCTGACGGTAAATCAGCCCCAGCATTTT
j_call: TRBJ1-2; d_call: .; v_call: TRBV28; cdr3_length: 13; clone_size: .; cdr3_aa: CASTSGLNYGYTF; cdr3_nt: TGTGCCAGCACCTCGGGGCTGAACTATGGCTACACCTTC
j_call: TRBJ1-4; d_call: .; v_call: TRBV25-1; cdr3_length: 15; clone_size: .; cdr3_aa: CASSLQVSSNEKLFF; cdr3_nt: TGTGCCAGCAGTCTTCAGGTTTCGTCTAATGAAAAACTGTTTTTT
j_call: TRBJ2-1; d_call: .; v_call: TRBV7-6; cdr3_length: 15; clone_size: .; cdr3_aa: CASSLVVGYGNEQFF; cdr3_nt: TGTGCCAGCAGCTTAGTTGTGGGGTATGGGAATGAGCAGTTCTTC
j_call: TRBJ2-3; d_call: .; v_call: TRBV2; cdr3_length: 14; clone_size: once; cdr3_aa: CASSASWGTDTQYF; cdr3_nt: TGTGCCAGCAGTGCATCTTGGGGCACAGATACGCAGTATTTT
j_call: TRBJ2-1; d_call: .; v_call: TRBV5-1; cdr3_length: 14; clone_size: .; cdr3_aa: CASSPASSYNEQFF; cdr3_nt: TGCGCCAGCAGCCCGGCGAGCTCCTACAATGAGCAGTTCTTC
j_call: TRBJ1-2; d_call: .; v_call: TRBV5-6; cdr3_length: 13; clone_size: .; cdr3_aa: CASSLGRGYGYTF; cdr3_nt: TGTGCCAGCAGCTTGGGGCGGGGCTATGGCTACACCTTC
j_call: TRBJ2-3; d_call: TRBD2; v_call: TRBV6-5; cdr3_length: 13; clone_size: .; cdr3_aa: CAGSGGYTDTQYF; cdr3_nt: TGTGCCGGAAGCGGGGGGTACACAGATACGCAGTATTTT
j_call: TRBJ1-5; d_call: .; v_call: TRBV2; cdr3_length: 15; clone_size: .; cdr3_aa: CASSGDLLEDQPQHF; cdr3_nt: TGTGCCAGCAGTGGGGATTTATTGGAGGATCAGCCCCAGCATTTT
j_call: TRBJ1-1; d_call: .; v_call: TRBV5-5; cdr3_length: 13; clone_size: .; cdr3_aa: CASSSGFGTEAFF; cdr3_nt: TGTGCCAGCAGCTCGGGGTTTGGCACTGAAGCTTTCTTT
j_call: TRBJ2-5; d_call: TRBD2; v_call: TRBV18; cdr3_length: 14; clone_size: .; cdr3_aa: CASSPQRGQETQYF; cdr3_nt: TGTGCCAGCTCACCGCAGCGGGGGCAAGAGACCCAGTACTTC
j_call: TRBJ2-7; d_call: TRBD2; v_call: TRBV18; cdr3_length: 14; clone_size: .; cdr3_aa: CASSPYEMGGEQYF; cdr3_nt: TGTGCCAGCTCACCGTATGAGATGGGGGGGGAGCAGTACTTC
j_call: TRBJ2-1; d_call: .; v_call: TRBV6-5; cdr3_length: 11; clone_size: .; cdr3_aa: CASSLNNEQFF; cdr3_nt: TGTGCCAGCAGCCTTAACAATGAGCAGTTCTTC
j_call: TRBJ2-3; d_call: .; v_call: TRBV19; cdr3_length: 14; clone_size: .; cdr3_aa: CASSIAWQTDTQYF; cdr3_nt: TGTGCCAGTAGTATAGCATGGCAGACAGATACGCAGTATTTT
j_call: TRBJ2-7; d_call: .; v_call: TRBV4-1; cdr3_length: 14; clone_size: once; cdr3_aa: CASSQYGAIREQYF; cdr3_nt: TGCGCCAGCAGCCAATACGGGGCTATACGCGAGCAGTACTTC
j_call: TRBJ2-2; d_call: .; v_call: TRBV6-5; cdr3_length: 14; clone_size: .; cdr3_aa: CASLIGTLTGELFF; cdr3_nt: TGTGCCAGTCTAATCGGGACACTGACCGGGGAGCTGTTTTTT
j_call: TRBJ2-3; d_call: TRBD2; v_call: TRBV3-1/TRBV3-2; cdr3_length: 15; clone_size: .; cdr3_aa: CASSPSGGALDTQYF; cdr3_nt: TGTGCCAGCAGCCCCAGCGGGGGGGCCTTAGATACGCAGTATTTT
j_call: TRBJ2-7; d_call: .; v_call: TRBV7-2; cdr3_length: 15; clone_size: medium-sized; cdr3_aa: CASTLSDGSSYEQYF; cdr3_nt: TGTGCCAGCACCCTCTCGGACGGATCCTCCTACGAGCAGTACTTC
j_call: TRBJ1-5; d_call: .; v_call: TRBV19; cdr3_length: 13; clone_size: once; cdr3_aa: CASTQRSNQPQHF; cdr3_nt: TGTGCCAGTACTCAGAGAAGCAATCAGCCCCAGCATTTT
j_call: TRBJ2-3; d_call: TRBD2; v_call: TRBV10-2; cdr3_length: 15; clone_size: once; cdr3_aa: CASSEFLAVGDTQYF; cdr3_nt: TGCGCCAGCAGTGAGTTTCTAGCGGTTGGGGATACGCAGTATTTT
j_call: TRBJ2-5; d_call: .; v_call: TRBV5-1; cdr3_length: 11; clone_size: .; cdr3_aa: CASSIQETQYF; cdr3_nt: TGCGCCAGCAGCATCCAAGAGACCCAGTACTTC
j_call: TRBJ2-5; d_call: TRBD1; v_call: TRBV6-2/TRBV6-3; cdr3_length: 14; clone_size: .; cdr3_aa: CASSRGQGLETQYF; cdr3_nt: TGTGCCAGCAGCCGGGGACAGGGCCTGGAGACCCAGTACTTC
j_call: TRBJ2-3; d_call: TRBD2; v_call: TRBV14; cdr3_length: 15; clone_size: .; cdr3_aa: CASSQEGSSGIPQYF; cdr3_nt: TGTGCCAGCAGCCAAGAGGGGTCTAGCGGCATCCCGCAGTATTTT